The 5 T cell receptor beta chains below come from one sample, sequenced in a study of OX40 agonist ivuxolimab in advanced cancers. TCRdb's copy holds only in-frame clones and misses some; the assay was immunoSEQ multiplex PCR. The table includes about 73,000 clones, 90% to 95% detected once. Source: CD4+ or CD8+ T cells sorted from blood, taken in a trial of the OX40 agonist ivuxolimab. Every receptor here comes from an adult with an advanced solid tumor such as melanoma, head and neck, liver or kidney cancer.

The chain recombines TRBV25-1 with TRBJ1-1; 7 positions match TRBD1. After removal of 4 bases from V and 5 bases from J, the junction contained 13 bases not matched to a gene. The germline gives CDR1 MGHDK, CDR2 SYGVNS. This CDR3 is built from 16 residues. The CDR3 loop is CASSAGTVWRGTEAFF. The CDR3 DNA reads TGTGCCAGCAGTGCCGGGACAGTCTGGCGGGGGACTGAAGCTTTCTTT.

In regard to this clone: Other nucleotide sequences from this sample produce the same CDR3. The gene calls are TRBV5-1 and TRBJ2-2, with D uncertain. Trimming shortened V by 2 bases and J by 0 bases, and 8 bases separated the two germline ends. This CDR3 is built from 15 residues. Germline loops: CDR1 SGHRS, CDR2 YFSETQ. Here the CDR3 reads CASSLGRANTGELFF. The CDR3, as DNA: TGCGCCAGCAGCTTAGGACGCGCGAACACCGGGGAGCTGTTTTTT.

J is TRBJ2-7 and V is TRBV11-2; the D is unclear. V was trimmed by 4 bases and J by 4 bases, leaving 17 bases between them. The V gene's germline CDR1 is SGHAT and CDR2 FQNNGV. This CDR3 contains 15 residues. CDR3 sequence: CASSSLSGDRYEQYF. As DNA, the CDR3 is TGTGCCAGCAGCTCCCTATCAGGAGATCGGTACGAGCAGTACTTC.

The chain joins TRBV5-1 to TRBJ2-2, with 10 bases that match TRBD2. The CDR3 is 15 amino acids. Germline lookup yields CDR1 SGHRS and CDR2 YFSETQ. The V and J ends lost 4 bases and 5 bases, in that order; junction bases with no gene match: 5. CDR3 nucleotides: TGCGCCAGCAGCCAAAGCGGGAGGGTTACCGGGGAGCTGTTTTTT. Its protein is CASSQSGRVTGELFF.

This chain joins TRBV28 and TRBJ2-3, with D perhaps matching TRBD1 (6 bases). V was pared by 4 bases and J by 1 base, with 12 bases between. Germline CDR1 MDHEN, CDR2 SYDVKM. The CDR3 totals 15 residues. The CDR3 DNA reads as TGTGCCAGCAGTTCACCGCGACAGGGCACAGATACGCAGTATTTT. Translating it yields CASSSPRQGTDTQYF.